Each of the 20 T cell receptor beta chains below was sequenced from the same sample in a study of PD-1 blockade in classical Hodgkin lymphoma. Indicated time point: cycle 4 day 1 (C4D1), after around six weeks of nivolumab. The patients all showed relapse after autologous stem cell transplantation, while their brentuximab vedotin exposure varied. Data came from immunoSEQ multiplex PCR; TCRdb stores just in-frame clones and leaves some out. The sample contains around 7,400 clones, 82% of which appear only once. Sequences were derived from peripheral blood mononuclear cells (PBMCs), sampled before the fourth cycle of nivolumab. These receptors came from a human donor with classical Hodgkin lymphoma.

The chain joins TRBV19 to TRBJ1-1; D is unresolved. Between the trimmed V and J ends, which lost 2 bases and 2 bases, there was a span of 15 bases. Germline V gene sequence: CDR1 LNHDA, CDR2 SQIVND (reference sequence). The length of the CDR3 is 16 residues. CDR3 amino acids: CASSILIAGYNTEAFF. For the CDR3, the DNA is TGTGCCAGTAGTATACTTATCGCGGGTTACAACACTGAAGCTTTCTTT.

The CDR3 is CASSFRATYNEQFF. The CDR3 DNA reads as TGTGCCAGCAGTTTCCGTGCGACCTACAATGAGCAGTTCTTC. The chain is built from TRBV27 and TRBJ2-1; D not certain. Germline V gene data show CDR1 as MNHEY and CDR2 as SMNVEV (reference sequence). The germline V and J ends were trimmed by 3 bases and 2 bases, with 8 bases remaining between them. The CDR3 consists of 14 residues.

The chain carries TRBV4-3 and TRBJ2-1; possible D gene TRBD2, 7 bases. The CDR3 length is 14 residues. V gave up 3 bases and J gave up 5 bases, with 11 bases separating them. Germline assignment: CDR1 LGHNA and CDR2 YSLEER. In nucleotides, the CDR3 is TGCGCCAGCAGCCAGCGGGGGCGAAACAATGAGCAGTTCTTC. It yields the protein CASSQRGRNNEQFF.

The DNA of the CDR3 is TGTGCCAGCAGTACACAGGGGGCTTCCTACAATGAGCAGTTCTTC. Its translation: CASSTQGASYNEQFF. This rearrangement joins TRBV2 to TRBJ2-1; 9 nucleotides match TRBD1. After removal of 5 bases from V and 1 base from J, the junction contained 3 bases not matched to a gene. This CDR3 spans 15 amino acids. Looked up from germline, CDR1 is SNHLY and CDR2 is FYNNEI.

This clone occurred a few times. The rearrangement links TRBV15 to TRBJ2-6; D remains ambiguous. Germline-derived CDR1 and CDR2 are LNHNV and YYDKDF (reference sequence). Trimming cost V 5 bases and J 1 base, with 0 bases left between them. The CDR3 consists of 12 residues. The CDR3 coding sequence is TGTGCCACCAGCTCTGGGGCCAACGTCCTGACTTTC. Its translation: CATSSGANVLTF. Full variable domain (rest looked up from reference TRBV15 and TRBJ2-6): DAMVIQNPRYQVTQFGKPVTLSCSQTLNHNVMYWYQQKSSQAPKLLFHYYDKDFNNEADTPDNFQSRRPNTSFCFLDIRSPGLGDTAMYLCATSSGANVLTFGAGSRLTVL.

This clone has more than one count but fewer than ten. The rearrangement uses TRBV29-1 and TRBJ1-5; TRBD1 matches 9 bases. The V and J ends lost 4 bases and 4 bases, in that order; junction bases with no gene match: 2. Germline-derived CDR1 and CDR2 are SQVTM and ANQGSEA. The CDR3 has 13 residues. The DNA of the CDR3 is TGCAGCGTTGGGGGACAGGGAAATCAGCCCCAGCATTTT. It translates to CSVGGQGNQPQHF.

This rearrangement joins TRBV4-3 to TRBJ1-1; D is uncertain. V was pared by 1 base and J by 1 base, with 10 bases between. The CDR3 contains 15 residues. Germline V gene lookup returns CDR1 LGHNA and CDR2 YSLEER. Written as DNA, the CDR3 is TGCGCCAGCAGCCAAGCGGTTGTGGCGAACACTGAAGCTTTCTTT. This codes for CASSQAVVANTEAFF.

This rearrangement joins TRBV7-8 to TRBJ2-3; the match to TRBD2 covers 10 bases. CDR1 SGHVS and CDR2 FQNEAQ come from the germline V gene. The CDR3 has 18 residues. Germline trimming cut 5 bases from V and 0 bases from J; bases unmatched to any gene: 11. The CDR3 DNA sequence: TGTGCCAGCAGCCAGGGACTAGCGTTCTCTTCTAGCACAGATACGCAGTATTTT. Encoded protein: CASSQGLAFSSSTDTQYF.

This chain connects TRBV10-3 to TRBJ2-5; the match to TRBD1 covers 8 bases. There are 14 residues in the CDR3. Germline CDR1 reads ENHRY; CDR2 reads SYGVKD. With 4 bases clipped from V and 5 bases from J, the junction kept 6 bases outside the gene matches. This CDR3 is CAISADRGRETQYF. Written as DNA, the CDR3 is TGTGCCATCAGTGCTGACAGGGGCAGGGAGACCCAGTACTTC.

The chain recombines TRBV18 with TRBJ1-1; a possible D gene is TRBD1 (5 bases). Germline CDR1 reads KGHSH; CDR2 reads LQKENI. The CDR3 covers 14 residues. Trimming took 4 bases from V and 3 from J, leaving 12 bases between them. This CDR3 reads CASSLMGGDTEAFF. CDR3 coding DNA: TGTGCCAGCTCACTAATGGGGGGGGACACTGAAGCTTTCTTT.

The chain couples TRBV25-1 to TRBJ1-4; D not resolved. V gave up 1 base and J gave up 7 bases, with 7 bases separating them. This CDR3 region has 13 residues. From germline, CDR1 is MGHDK and CDR2 SYGVNS. CDR3 amino acids: CASSEWSGEKLFF. The DNA of the CDR3 is TGTGCCAGCAGTGAATGGAGCGGTGAAAAACTGTTTTTT.

The CDR3, as DNA: TGTGCCAGCTCTCCGGGACTAGCGGGGCTTCAAGAGACCCAGTACTTC. This gives the protein CASSPGLAGLQETQYF. This chain uses TRBV18 with TRBJ2-5, with TRBD2 matching 13 bases. CDR1 KGHSH and CDR2 LQKENI come from the germline V gene. J gave up 2 bases and V 6 bases, and 6 bases lay outside the gene matches. This CDR3 is built from 16 residues.

This clone was found once. This sequence joins TRBV19 and TRBJ2-7; perhaps TRBD1 as D (5 bases). Per the germline V gene, CDR1 is LNHDA and CDR2 is SQIVND (reference sequence). V lost 3 bases and J 2 bases, leaving 8 bases between the germline ends. The length of the CDR3 is 13 residues. This CDR3 reads CASSIRQTYEQYF. DNA for the CDR3: TGTGCCAGTAGTATCAGACAGACCTACGAGCAGTACTTC. Supplemented by reference TRBV19 and TRBJ2-7, the full variable domain reads DGGITQSPKYLFRKEGQNVTLSCEQNLNHDAMYWYRQDPGQGLRLIYYSQIVNDFQKGDIAEGYSVSREKKESFPLTVTSAQKNPTAFYLCASSIRQTYEQYFGPGTRLTVT.

The rearrangement links TRBV9 to TRBJ1-6; D ambiguous. CDR1 SGDLS and CDR2 YYNGEE come from the germline V gene. The CDR3 extends over 13 amino acids. The V end was cut by 0 bases, the J end by 9 bases, with 7 bases between. DNA for the CDR3: TGTGCCAGCAGCGTAGTTGGTGGTTCACCCCTCCACTTT. As protein: CASSVVGGSPLHF.

This chain connects TRBV7-2 to TRBJ2-3; a possible D gene is TRBD1 (7 bases). The CDR3 runs 16 residues. Deletions cut 3 bases from V and 2 bases from J, with 15 bases between. Germline V CDR1 and CDR2: SGHTA, FQGNSA. The CDR3 sequence: CASSLAGQILTDTQYF. The CDR3 DNA reads as TGTGCCAGCAGCTTGGCGGGACAGATTCTCACAGATACGCAGTATTTT.

This chain connects TRBV18 to TRBJ1-1; 8 nucleotides line up with TRBD1. V lost 8 bases to trimming and J lost 4 bases; unmatched junction nucleotides: 3. The CDR3 has 12 residues. CDR1 and CDR2 from the germline V gene are KGHSH and LQKENI. Written as DNA, the CDR3 is TGTGCCAGCCAACAGGGGGGCACTGAAGCTTTCTTT. Encoded protein: CASQQGGTEAFF. The full variable domain, with the rest looked up from reference TRBV18 and TRBJ1-1, is NAGVMQNPRHLVRRRGQEARLRCSPMKGHSHVYWYRQLPEEGLKFMVYLQKENIIDESGMPKERFSAEFPKEGPSILRIQQVVRGDSAAYFCASQQGGTEAFFGQGTRLTVV.

The chain has TRBV7-6 and TRBJ1-4; D call uncertain. V gave up 2 bases and J gave up 0 bases, with 7 bases separating them. Germline V lookup: CDR1 SGHVS, CDR2 FNYEAQ. The length of the CDR3 is 15 residues. The CDR3 protein is CASSLMISTNEKLFF. The CDR3 region has the DNA TGTGCCAGCAGCTTAATGATTTCAACTAATGAAAAACTGTTTTTT.

The V gene is TRBV6-1, the J gene TRBJ2-7, with D unclear. Deletions cut 5 bases from V and 1 base from J, with 3 bases between. CDR1 and CDR2 (germline): MNHNS, SASEGT. This CDR3 contains 11 residues. CDR3 in amino acids: CASSPSYEQYF. The DNA of the CDR3 is TGTGCCAGCAGTCCTTCCTACGAGCAGTACTTC.

This chain joins TRBV7-8 and TRBJ1-2; D perhaps matches TRBD1 (5 bases). Germline-derived CDR1 and CDR2 are SGHVS and FQNEAQ. The CDR3 extends over 13 amino acids. Trimming left V 2 bases short and J 2 bases short, with 6 bases between. CDR3 coding DNA: TGTGCCAGCAGCTTACCAGGGAACTATGGCTACACCTTC. This encodes CASSLPGNYGYTF.

The chain combines TRBV2 with TRBJ2-1; D possibly matches TRBD1 or TRBD2 (5 bases each). From germline, CDR1 is SNHLY and CDR2 FYNNEI. This CDR3 contains 12 residues. V lost 6 bases, J lost 11 bases, and 14 bases lay in between. The CDR3 loop is CASSALGRQQFF. The DNA of the CDR3 is TGTGCCAGCAGCGCTTTGGGACGCCAGCAGTTCTTC.